This TCR beta chain was identified in a study of shared clonotypes between healthy human individuals. The overall study: Three plates each covered CD4 naive and memory; CD8 naive two, CD8 memory one.

Whole-study findings and limits: Several donors held approximately 4.5% of naive CD4 clonotypes in common. Naive subsets generally had larger estimated richness than memory subsets.

Method: immunoSEQ multiplex PCR; TCRdb's copy keeps in-frame clones and lacks some. Of about 2,100,000 clones in the sample, approximately 94% were seen once. A single count supports this clone. Its antigen is unknown. Positively selected for CCR7, the CD45RO-negative cells used as naive CD8 cells excluded terminally differentiated effector memory CD45RA+ cells. The clonotype was recovered from a man aged 18 to 30 in good health. Some clones in this sample may be carry-over from other donors' samples. Sequencing input: naive CD8+ T cells from PBMCs.

The CDR3 is CASSPRGAREEVNEQFF. The CDR3 region has the DNA TGCGCCAGCAGCCCCAGGGGGGCGCGGGAAGAGGTCAATGAGCAGTTCTTC. The chain employs TRBV4-1 and TRBJ2-1; D may be TRBD1 (7 bases). V dropped 4 bases and J dropped 6 bases, with 22 bases sitting between them. This CDR3 has 17 residues. Germline V gene sequence: CDR1 MGHRA, CDR2 YSYEKL.